The 17 T cell receptor beta chains presented below share a single source sample, sequenced in a study of cytomegalovirus exposure and HLA in healthy donors. PCR amplification relied on 60 Vbeta primers (plus 13 Jbeta primers). This table comes from immunoSEQ multiplex PCR, and its TCRdb copy is limited to in-frame clones, with some not included. The profile covers 160,000 or so clones, with roughly 80% appearing a single time and roughly 2% taken by the ten largest. Sequenced input: PBMCs. Source of these receptors: a man aged 50 to 60 in good health and CMV-seropositive.

V is TRBV5-8 and J is TRBJ1-6; TRBD1 matches 9 bases. CDR1 and CDR2 (germline): SGHTS, YDEGEE. This CDR3 has 15 amino acids. With 4 bases clipped from V and 3 bases from J, the junction kept 2 bases outside the gene matches. The CDR3 region has the DNA TGTGCCAGCAGCCTGGACAGGGGCTATAATTCACCCCTCCACTTT. Translated: CASSLDRGYNSPLHF.

V gene TRBV6-6 combines with J gene TRBJ1-6, with 7 nucleotides matching TRBD1. Germline-derived CDR1 and CDR2 are MNHNY and SVGAGI (reference sequence). V shed 6 bases, J shed 9 bases, and the junction held 8 bases outside the gene matches. The CDR3 has 14 amino acids. The CDR3 reads CASSPQGGVSPLHF. CDR3 coding DNA: TGTGCCAGCAGCCCCCAGGGGGGTGTTTCACCCCTCCACTTT.

CDR3: CAILDRAGTGELFF. Written as DNA, the CDR3 is TGTGCCATTCTGGACAGGGCTGGCACCGGGGAGCTGTTTTTT. This chain connects TRBV6-6 to TRBJ2-2, with TRBD1 identical over 8 bases. The CDR3 is 14 residues long. V was clipped by 10 bases and J by 4 bases; unmatched bases: 8. Germline CDR1 is MNHNY and CDR2 is SVGAGI (reference sequence).

The V call is TRBV28, the J call TRBJ1-2; a possible D gene is TRBD1 (5 bases). In germline, CDR1 is MDHEN, CDR2 SYDVKM. The CDR3 runs 13 residues. The V and J ends lost 5 bases and 6 bases respectively, with 13 bases between them. In DNA form, the CDR3 reads TGTGCCAGCAGTAAGGGGATTAGGCATGGCTACACCTTC. This codes for CASSKGIRHGYTF.

V is TRBV27 and J is TRBJ1-1; 11 bases map to TRBD1. V trimming: 2 bases; J trimming: 4 bases; junction bases outside the gene matches: 9. CDR3 length: 17 amino acids. In germline, CDR1 is MNHEY, CDR2 SMNVEV (reference sequence). CDR3 in amino acids: CASSLTTSGTGGTEAFF. The CDR3 coding sequence is TGTGCCAGCAGTTTAACGACGTCCGGGACAGGGGGCACTGAAGCTTTCTTT.

A word on this clone: One end of the junction is discordant with germline, which a read error may explain. The genes are TRBV5-1 and TRBJ2-1; D is perhaps TRBD2 (5 bases). This CDR3 contains 16 residues. Germline V gives CDR1 SGHRS, CDR2 YFSETQ. CDR3 bases: TGCGCCAGCAGTTTGGGGAGCCCCGAGGCCTACAATGAGCAGTTCTTC. Its protein is CASSLGSPEAYNEQFF.

The rearrangement links TRBV6-1 to TRBJ2-7; 7 bases fit TRBD1. Germline CDR1 MNHNS, CDR2 SASEGT. The junction had 8 bases not matched to a gene; V was cut back by 7 bases and J by 2 bases. The CDR3 is 14 residues long. The CDR3 spells CASNPDRRAYEQYF. The CDR3 DNA reads as TGTGCCAGCAACCCGGACAGGAGAGCCTACGAGCAGTACTTC.

The V call is TRBV6-1, the J call TRBJ1-4; D gene unclear. The V gene's germline CDR1 is MNHNS and CDR2 SASEGT. Trimming took off 7 bases at V and 8 bases at J, with 14 bases between the two ends. The CDR3 has 13 amino acids. The CDR3 nucleotides read TGTGCCAGCACACAAAACCGAGGGGAAAAACTGTTTTTT. This gives the protein CASTQNRGEKLFF.

The chain couples TRBV7-3 to TRBJ2-3, with 13 bases lining up with TRBD2. The CDR3 length is 16 residues. The germline CDR1 and CDR2 sequences are SGHTA and FQGTGA. Trimming took 5 bases from V and 5 from J; bases not matched to a gene: 7. The CDR3 region is CASSEAGTSGVDTQYF. The CDR3 bases are TGTGCCAGCAGCGAAGCCGGGACTAGCGGGGTAGATACGCAGTATTTT.

Here the CDR3 DNA reads TGTGCCAGCAGCCGTACGCGACTAGGAGAGACCCAGTACTTC. Residues: CASSRTRLGETQYF. V usage is TRBV11-1 and J usage is TRBJ2-5; weak D call: TRBD2 (6 bases). This CDR3 is 14 amino acids long. Germline CDR1 is SGHAT and CDR2 is FQDESV (reference sequence). V lost 5 bases to trimming and J lost 4 bases, with 14 bases between them.

The genes are TRBV6-4 and TRBJ2-3, with 10 bases that match TRBD2. The CDR3 contains 16 residues. CDR1 and CDR2 (germline): MRHNA, SNTAGT. V dropped 0 bases and J dropped 4; count of bases not matched to a gene: 4. The CDR3 spells CASSDSRAGGPDTQYF. CDR3 DNA sequence: TGTGCCAGCAGTGACTCCCGAGCGGGGGGGCCAGATACGCAGTATTTT.

The chain couples TRBV7-9 to TRBJ1-5; 7 nucleotides line up with TRBD1. CDR1 and CDR2 from the germline V gene are SEHNR and FQNEAQ (reference sequence). The CDR3 spans 13 residues. The V gene end was trimmed by 8 bases and the J gene end by 7 bases; junction bases not matched to a gene: 8. CDR3 nucleotides: TGTGCCAGCGAAACAGGGGTGAACCAGCCCCAGCATTTT. As protein: CASETGVNQPQHF.

The chain has TRBV19 and TRBJ1-2, with D unclear. The CDR3 has 13 amino acids. Germline V gene sequence: CDR1 LNHDA, CDR2 SQIVND (reference sequence). Between the trimmed V and J ends, which lost 3 bases and 0 bases, there was a span of 5 bases. The CDR3 sequence: CASSIQANYGYTF. The CDR3 region has the DNA TGTGCCAGTAGTATCCAGGCTAACTATGGCTACACCTTC.

V and J are TRBV30 and TRBJ1-3; D is possibly TRBD1 (6 bases). Trimming removed 1 base from V and 2 bases from J, with 12 bases in between. The CDR3 has 15 residues. Germline V CDR1 and CDR2: GTSNPN, SVGIG (reference sequence). The CDR3 region is CAWSGFRGPGNTIYF. The CDR3, as DNA: TGTGCCTGGAGTGGATTCAGGGGCCCTGGAAACACCATATATTTT.

The V call is TRBV14, the J call TRBJ1-2; D not resolved. The germline V and J ends were trimmed by 0 bases and 8 bases, with 28 bases remaining between them. Germline V lookup: CDR1 SGHDN, CDR2 FVKESK. The CDR3 is made up of 19 amino acids. The CDR3 DNA reads as TGTGCCAGCAGCCAAGATTGGGAGTTTCGGGAGCCCCGTACGCGAGGCTACACCTTC. This encodes CASSQDWEFREPRTRGYTF.

The chain joins TRBV27 to TRBJ1-5, with D perhaps TRBD1 (5 bases). Germline V gene data show CDR1 as MNHEY and CDR2 as SMNVEV (reference sequence). Trimming left V 6 bases short and J 6 bases short, with 12 bases between. The CDR3 is 13 residues long. This chain's CDR3 is CASRPSGGQPQHF. The DNA of the CDR3 is TGTGCCAGCAGACCTAGCGGGGGTCAGCCCCAGCATTTT.

The sample holds one count of this clone. The same CDR3 is also encoded by other DNA sequences in this sample. V is TRBV18 and J is TRBJ1-1, with D possibly TRBD1 on 5 matching bases. Trimming took 3 bases from V and 3 from J, leaving 11 bases between them. This CDR3 has 14 residues. Per germline, CDR1 KGHSH and CDR2 LQKENI. CDR3 in DNA: TGTGCCAGCTCACCCCGCGGAGGGGACACTGAAGCTTTCTTT. Protein product: CASSPRGGDTEAFF. Combining the CDR3 with reference TRBV18 and TRBJ1-1 gives the whole variable domain NAGVMQNPRHLVRRRGQEARLRCSPMKGHSHVYWYRQLPEEGLKFMVYLQKENIIDESGMPKERFSAEFPKEGPSILRIQQVVRGDSAAYFCASSPRGGDTEAFFGQGTRLTVV.